The entry that follows covers one T cell receptor beta chain sequence. The CDR3 loop spans 14 amino acids. In germline, CDR1 is SGHAT, CDR2 FQNNGV. Trimming took 3 bases from V and 4 from J; bases not matched to a gene: 6. The data stem from a study of blood T cell repertoires in COVID-19. Data came from immunoSEQ multiplex PCR; TCRdb stores just in-frame clones and leaves some out. Among 80,000 to 100,000 clones, about 77% were seen once, and the ten largest hold 16%. Source material: peripheral blood. This chain uses TRBV11-2 with TRBJ2-7; 7 nucleotides align to TRBD2. The TCR was taken from a human donor in a cohort sampled during active COVID-19. The CDR3 DNA sequence: TGTGCCAGCAGCTTGAGCCGCGGGAGTTACGAGCAGTACTTC. As protein: CASSLSRGSYEQYF.